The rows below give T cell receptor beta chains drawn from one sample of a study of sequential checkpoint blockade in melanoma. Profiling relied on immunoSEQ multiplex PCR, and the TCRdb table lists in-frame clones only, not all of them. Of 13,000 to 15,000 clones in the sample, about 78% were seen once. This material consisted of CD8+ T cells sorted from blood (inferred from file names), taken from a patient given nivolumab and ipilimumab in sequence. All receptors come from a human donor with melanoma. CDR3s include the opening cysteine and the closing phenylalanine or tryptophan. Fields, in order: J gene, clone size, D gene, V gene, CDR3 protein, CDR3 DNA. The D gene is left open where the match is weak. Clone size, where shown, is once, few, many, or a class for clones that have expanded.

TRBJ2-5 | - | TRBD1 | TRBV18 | CASSVEGQGDETQYF | TGTGCCAGCTCCGTCGAGGGACAGGGTGACGAGACCCAGTACTTC
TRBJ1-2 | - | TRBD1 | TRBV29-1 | CSGGQGLHGYTF | TGCAGCGGCGGACAGGGGCTCCATGGCTACACCTTC
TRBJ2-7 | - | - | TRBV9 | CASSVEGHYEQYF | TGTGCCAGCAGCGTGGAGGGGCACTACGAGCAGTACTTC
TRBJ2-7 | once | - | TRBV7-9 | CASSLNSYEQYF | TGTGCCAGCAGCTTAAATAGCTACGAGCAGTACTTC
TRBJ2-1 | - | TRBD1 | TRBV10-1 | CASSGQANEQFF | TGCGCCAGCAGCGGACAGGCCAATGAGCAGTTCTTC
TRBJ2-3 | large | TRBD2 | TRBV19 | CASNGGFTDTQYF | TGTGCCAGTAACGGGGGGTTCACAGATACGCAGTATTTT
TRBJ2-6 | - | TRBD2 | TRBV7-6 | CGGFRGANVLTF | TGCGGGGGGTTCCGTGGGGCCAACGTCCTGACTTTC
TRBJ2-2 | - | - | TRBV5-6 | CASSLASAGTGELFF | TGTGCCAGCAGCTTGGCCTCGGCAGGCACCGGGGAGCTGTTTTTT
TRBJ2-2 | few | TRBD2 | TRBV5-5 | CASSLAVSRTSGRGTGELFF | TGTGCCAGCAGCTTGGCCGTATCCCGGACTAGCGGGAGAGGAACCGGGGAGCTGTTTTTT
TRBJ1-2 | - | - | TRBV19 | CASTGYYGYTF | TGTGCCAGTACTGGCTACTATGGCTACACCTTC
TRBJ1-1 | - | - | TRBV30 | CAWSARASMNTEAFF | TGTGCCTGGAGTGCCCGAGCGTCCATGAACACTGAAGCTTTCTTT
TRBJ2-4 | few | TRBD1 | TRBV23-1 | CASSLVRGFVAKNIQYF | TGCGCCAGCAGTCTTGTCAGGGGGTTTGTAGCCAAAAACATTCAGTACTTC
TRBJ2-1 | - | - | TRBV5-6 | CASSFLGSEQFF | TGTGCCAGCAGCTTCCTAGGTAGTGAGCAGTTCTTC
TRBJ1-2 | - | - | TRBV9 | CASSVSSGLAGLDYGYTF | TGTGCCAGCAGCGTATCTTCCGGCCTGGCGGGACTCGACTATGGCTACACCTTC
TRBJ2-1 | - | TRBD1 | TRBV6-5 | CASSYTGGNEQFF | TGTGCCAGCAGTTACACAGGGGGCAATGAGCAGTTCTTC
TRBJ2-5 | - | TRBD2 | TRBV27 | CASSLLGREQYF | TGTGCCAGCAGTTTACTGGGGAGGGAGCAGTACTTC
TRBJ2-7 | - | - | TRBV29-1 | CSVSGGSYEQYF | TGCAGCGTATCAGGGGGGTCCTACGAGCAGTACTTC
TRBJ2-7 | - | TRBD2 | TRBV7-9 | CASSVTSGASAEQYF | TGTGCCAGCAGCGTGACTAGCGGGGCCTCCGCCGAGCAGTACTTC
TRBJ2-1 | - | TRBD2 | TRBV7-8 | CASSLGFLAGGYNEQFF | TGTGCCAGCAGCTTAGGGTTCCTAGCGGGAGGCTACAATGAGCAGTTCTTC
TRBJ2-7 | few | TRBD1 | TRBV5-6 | CASSAGQGSYEQYF | TGTGCCAGCAGCGCCGGACAGGGAAGCTACGAGCAGTACTTC
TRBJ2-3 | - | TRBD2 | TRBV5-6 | CASSLVSGAGGVWDTQYF | TGTGCCAGCAGCTTGGTGTCTGGCGCGGGAGGCGTGTGGGATACGCAGTATTTT
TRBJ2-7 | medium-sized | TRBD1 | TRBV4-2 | CASSPTGGRDEQYF | TGTGCCAGCAGCCCAACAGGGGGTAGGGACGAGCAGTACTTC
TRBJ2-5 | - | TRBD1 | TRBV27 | CASSNSRDRGRVKGETQYF | TGTGCCAGCAGTAATAGCCGGGACAGGGGTAGGGTAAAGGGAGAGACCCAGTACTTC
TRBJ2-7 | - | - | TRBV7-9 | CASSLTEDPYEQYF | TGTGCCAGCAGCTTGACGGAGGACCCCTACGAGCAGTACTTC
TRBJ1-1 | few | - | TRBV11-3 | CASSSPEGGEAFF | TGTGCCAGCAGCTCACCGGAGGGAGGTGAAGCTTTCTTT
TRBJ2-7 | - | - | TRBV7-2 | CASSENRVPYEQYF | TGTGCCAGCAGCGAAAACAGGGTCCCCTACGAGCAGTACTTC
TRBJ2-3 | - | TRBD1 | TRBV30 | CAWGRDRTGTDTQYF | TGTGCCTGGGGTCGGGACAGGACCGGCACAGATACGCAGTATTTT
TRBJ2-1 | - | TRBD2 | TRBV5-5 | CASSFAQTRLAGEGNEQFF | TGTGCCAGCAGCTTTGCCCAAACTAGACTAGCGGGAGAGGGTAATGAGCAGTTCTTC
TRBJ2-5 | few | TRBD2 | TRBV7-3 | CASSPRGGAQETQYF | TGTGCCAGCAGCCCACGCGGGGGGGCCCAAGAGACCCAGTACTTC
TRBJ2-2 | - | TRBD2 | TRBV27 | CASSPRLAGGTGELFF | TGTGCCAGCAGTCCCCGACTAGCGGGAGGGACCGGGGAGCTGTTTTTT
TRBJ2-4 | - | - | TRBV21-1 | CASPKTGPGLKNIQYF | TGTGCCAGCCCCAAAACAGGTCCCGGACTAAAAAACATTCAGTACTTC
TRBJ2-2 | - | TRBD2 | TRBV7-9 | CASSYLAGNTGELFF | TGTGCCAGCAGCTATCTAGCGGGAAACACCGGGGAGCTGTTTTTT